This TCR beta chain appears in the sequencing data of a study of T cells in Graves' hyperthyroidism and ophthalmopathy. General observations from the study: The model foresaw ophthalmopathy a median around 6 months prior to onset.

In its sample, this clonotype was seen many times. The antigen is undetermined. TCR beta CDR3 regions were amplified from RNA transcripts. The HTBI set primed first-round TCR CDR3 RT-PCR. TCRdb used MiXCR to reprocess the multiplex PCR reads, holding one entry per CDR3 protein. The sample includes approximately 600,000 distinct CDR3 sequences, approximately 14% of them seen just once. V trimming: 6 bases; J trimming: 8 bases; junction bases outside the gene matches: 8. There are 14 residues in the CDR3. Germline CDR1 reads ENHRY; CDR2 reads SYGVKD. Sequencing was carried out using blood. This clonotype was sampled from a middle-aged woman with Graves' ophthalmopathy. The chain uses TRBV10-3 and TRBJ1-2; 11 bases match TRBD1. The CDR3 DNA follows: TGTGCCATCAGAGAAGGACAGGGGGCAGGCGGCTACACCTTC. Its protein is CAIREGQGAGGYTF.